This entry describes one T cell receptor (beta chain). This record comes from a study of human CD8 memory T cell subsets. Libraries targeted TCR beta using 5' RACE with UMIs. Original processing methods: Each TCR beta library held between roughly 2,700 and 18,000 functional CDR3 beta clonotypes. Following a re-call of the 5' RACE reads, TCRdb has one entry per CDR3 protein and lacks DNA. Clone size and V and J calls follow TCRdb, not the original study. This sample's table reports some 6,300 distinct CDR3 sequences. This CDR3 spans 15 amino acids. Germline V lookup: CDR1 SNHLY, CDR2 FYNNEI. Sequencing input: CD8+ stem-like memory T cells (TSCM and TCM) sorted from PBMCs. Subset specified: stem-like memory CD8 T cells (TSTEM), CCR7+ PD-1- TIGIT-. This TCR derives from a human donor in good health. The J gene is TRBJ2-1, the V gene TRBV2; TCRdb indicates TRBD1, and absent DNA this call remains unverified. CDR3 loop: CASSYWDREGNEQFF.